This T cell receptor beta chain was captured in a study of T-cell reconstitution after alpha-beta-depleted transplantation in children. Findings and limits, study-wide: The high TCRbeta diversity at day 60 in some patients came from surviving recipient T cells and thymic progenitors. Alpha-beta T cells about two months after transplant reportedly derived from several hundred expanded graft clones. One year post-transplant, T-cell counts and diversity were largely derived from T cells produced anew.

A few counts support this clonotype. Its specificity is unknown. There are 17 residues in the CDR3. Germline CDR1 reads SGHRS; CDR2 reads YFSETQ. V lost 0 bases to trimming and J lost 5 bases; unmatched junction nucleotides: 9. Unique molecular identifiers tagged the TCRbeta library. TCRdb fed the PCR reads into MiXCR, producing one record per CDR3 protein. The sample carries about 210,000 distinct CDR3 sequences, around a sixth recorded once. The chain couples TRBV5-1 to TRBJ1-1, with 11 positions matching TRBD1. The sample here was PBMCs, mostly from graft donor cells, taken 360 days after TCRalphabeta/CD19-depleted stem cell transplant. The TCR comes from a male patient between 2 and 10 years old who had a stem cell transplant for acute lymphoblastic leukemia, so the T cells may come from the graft donor. DNA for the CDR3: TGCGCCAGCAGCTTGGGGGTAACCGGGACAGGGGGGACTGAAGCTTTCTTT. It encodes CASSLGVTGTGGTEAFF.